The source of this T cell receptor (beta chain) is a study of T cell changes during pregnancy in multiple sclerosis. V lost 5 bases to trimming and J lost 6 bases, with 12 bases between them. The CDR3 runs 13 residues. Germline V gene sequence: CDR1 MNHEY, CDR2 SMNVEV (reference sequence). TCRdb's copy holds only in-frame clones and misses some; the assay was immunoSEQ multiplex PCR. The sample lists about 100,000 clones, about 94% occurring once. The gene calls are TRBV27 and TRBJ2-3, with D tentatively TRBD2 (6 bases). Here the sequenced sample was peripheral blood, taken after pregnancy. This TCR came from a female donor with multiple sclerosis, enrolled in a pregnancy study. In nucleotides, the CDR3 is TGTGCCAGCAGTACCCTAGGGAGGGATACGCAGTATTTT. The encoded protein is CASSTLGRDTQYF.